The T cell receptor (beta chain) under discussion was sequenced for a study of T cell repertoires in cytomegalovirus infection. About the research overall: The authors relied on CMV epitopes, both recently identified HLA-C-restricted and well-studied HLA-B-restricted.

Notes on this clonotype: Antigen specificity is unknown.

TCRdb itself ran the reads through MiXCR, one entry per CDR3 protein. The sample includes around 750,000 distinct CDR3 sequences, approximately 32% of them seen just once. This sample comprised cultured CD8+ T cells from PBMCs, obtained from culture after CMV antigen stimulation. The source is a human donor in good health (CMV status not recorded). Some clones in this sample may be carry-over from other donors' samples.

CDR3 sequence reads: CSTIQMNTEAFF. The CDR3 bases are TGCAGCACCATCCAGATGAACACTGAAGCTTTCTTT. V and J are TRBV29-1 and TRBJ1-1; D call uncertain. Germline V lookup: CDR1 SQVTM, CDR2 ANQGSEA. This CDR3 has 12 amino acids. The V end lost 8 bases, the J end lost 0 bases, and 10 bases lay between the germline ends.